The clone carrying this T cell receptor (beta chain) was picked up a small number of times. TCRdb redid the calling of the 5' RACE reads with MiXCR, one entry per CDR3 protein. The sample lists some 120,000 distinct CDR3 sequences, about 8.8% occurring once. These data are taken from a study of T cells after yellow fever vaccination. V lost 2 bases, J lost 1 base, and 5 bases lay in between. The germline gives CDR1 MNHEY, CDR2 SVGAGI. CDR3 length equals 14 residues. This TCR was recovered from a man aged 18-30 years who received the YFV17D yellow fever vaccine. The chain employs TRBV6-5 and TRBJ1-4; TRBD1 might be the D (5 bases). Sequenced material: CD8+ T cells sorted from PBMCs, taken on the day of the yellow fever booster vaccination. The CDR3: CASSYGGTNEKLFF. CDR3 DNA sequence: TGTGCCAGCAGTTACGGGGGAACTAATGAAAAACTGTTTTTT.